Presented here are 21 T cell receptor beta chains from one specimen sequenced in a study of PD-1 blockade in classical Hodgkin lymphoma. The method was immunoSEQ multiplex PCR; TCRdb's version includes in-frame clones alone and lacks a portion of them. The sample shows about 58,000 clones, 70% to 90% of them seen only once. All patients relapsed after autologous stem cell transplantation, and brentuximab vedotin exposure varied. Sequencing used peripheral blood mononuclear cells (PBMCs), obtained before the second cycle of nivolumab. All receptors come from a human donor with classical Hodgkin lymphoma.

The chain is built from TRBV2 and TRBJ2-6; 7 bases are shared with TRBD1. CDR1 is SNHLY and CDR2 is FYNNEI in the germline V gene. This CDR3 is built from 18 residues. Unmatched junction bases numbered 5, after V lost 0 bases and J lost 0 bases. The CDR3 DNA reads TGTGCCAGCAGTGAAGCGTCGGGACAGATCTCTGGGGCCAACGTCCTGACTTTC. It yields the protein CASSEASGQISGANVLTF.

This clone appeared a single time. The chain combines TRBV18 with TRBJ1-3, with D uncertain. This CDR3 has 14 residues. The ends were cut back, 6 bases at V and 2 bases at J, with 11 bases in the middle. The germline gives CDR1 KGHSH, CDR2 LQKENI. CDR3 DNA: TGTGCCAGCTCTCAGGAGGTTACTGGAAACACCATATATTTT. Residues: CASSQEVTGNTIYF.

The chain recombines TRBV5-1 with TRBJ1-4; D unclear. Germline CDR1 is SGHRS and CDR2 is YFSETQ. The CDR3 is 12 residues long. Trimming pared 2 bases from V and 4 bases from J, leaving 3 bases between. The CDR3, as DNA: TGCGCCAGCAGCTTCGGTAATGAAAAACTGTTTTTT. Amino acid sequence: CASSFGNEKLFF.

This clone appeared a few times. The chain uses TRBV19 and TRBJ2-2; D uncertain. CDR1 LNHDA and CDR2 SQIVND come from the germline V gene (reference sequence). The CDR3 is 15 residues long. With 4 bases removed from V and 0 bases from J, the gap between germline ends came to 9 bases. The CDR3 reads CASSKAGTNTGELFF. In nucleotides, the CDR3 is TGTGCCAGTAGTAAAGCAGGCACGAACACCGGGGAGCTGTTTTTT.

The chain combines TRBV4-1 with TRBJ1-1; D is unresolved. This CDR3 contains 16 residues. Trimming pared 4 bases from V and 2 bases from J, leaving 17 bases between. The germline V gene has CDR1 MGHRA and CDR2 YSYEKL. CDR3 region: CASSPSRHLINTEAFF. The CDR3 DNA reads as TGCGCCAGCAGCCCGTCACGCCACCTCATCAACACTGAAGCTTTCTTT.

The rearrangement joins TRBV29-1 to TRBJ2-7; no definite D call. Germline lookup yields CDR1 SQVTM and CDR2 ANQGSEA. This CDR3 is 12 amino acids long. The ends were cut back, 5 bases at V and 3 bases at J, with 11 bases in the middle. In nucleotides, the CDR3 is TGCAGCGTTTCCATACAGAACTACGAGCAGTACTTC. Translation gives CSVSIQNYEQYF.

CDR3 sequence (DNA): TGTGCCAGCAGCCCCTCAGGGGGTGAAGCTTTCTTT. The encoded protein is CASSPSGGEAFF. The chain employs TRBV7-8 and TRBJ1-1, with 7 nucleotides matching TRBD1. Losses at the gene ends were 5 bases for V and 7 bases for J; bases not matched to a gene: 4. The germline V gene encodes CDR1 SGHVS and CDR2 FQNEAQ. The CDR3 has 12 amino acids.

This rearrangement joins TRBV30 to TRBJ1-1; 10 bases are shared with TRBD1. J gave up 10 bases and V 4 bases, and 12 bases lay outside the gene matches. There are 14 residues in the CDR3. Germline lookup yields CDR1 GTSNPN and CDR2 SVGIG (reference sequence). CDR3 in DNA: TGTGCCTGGACCTCTCGGGACAGGGGTTTAGGAGCTTTCTTT. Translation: CAWTSRDRGLGAFF.

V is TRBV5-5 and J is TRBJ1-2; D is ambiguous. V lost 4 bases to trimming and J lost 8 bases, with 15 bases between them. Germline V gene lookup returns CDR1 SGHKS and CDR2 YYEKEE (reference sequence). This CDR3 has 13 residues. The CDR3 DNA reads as TGTGCCAGCAGCCCCGCCTCCTTGGACGGCTACACCTTC. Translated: CASSPASLDGYTF.

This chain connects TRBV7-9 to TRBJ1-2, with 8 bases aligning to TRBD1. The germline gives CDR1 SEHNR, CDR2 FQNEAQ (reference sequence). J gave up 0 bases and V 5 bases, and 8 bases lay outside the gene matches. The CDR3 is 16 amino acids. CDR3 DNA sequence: TGTGCCAGCAGCCGCTCAGGGGGCGATACTAACTATGGCTACACCTTC. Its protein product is CASSRSGGDTNYGYTF. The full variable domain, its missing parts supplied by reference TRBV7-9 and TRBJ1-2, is DTGVSQNPRHKITKRGQNVTFRCDPISEHNRLYWYRQTLGQGPEFLTYFQNEAQLEKSRLLSDRFSAERPKGSFSTLEIQRTEQGDSAMYLCASSRSGGDTNYGYTFGSGTRLTVV.

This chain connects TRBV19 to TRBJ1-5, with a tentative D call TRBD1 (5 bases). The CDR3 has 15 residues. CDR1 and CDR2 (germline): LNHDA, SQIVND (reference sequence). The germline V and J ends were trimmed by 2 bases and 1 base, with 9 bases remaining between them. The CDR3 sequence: CASSISGSSNQPQHF. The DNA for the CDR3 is TGTGCCAGTAGTATATCAGGGTCCAGCAATCAGCCCCAGCATTTT.

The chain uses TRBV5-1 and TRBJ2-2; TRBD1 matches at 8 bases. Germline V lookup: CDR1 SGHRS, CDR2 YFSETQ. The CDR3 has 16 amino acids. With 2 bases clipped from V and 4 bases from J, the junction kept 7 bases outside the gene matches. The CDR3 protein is CASSLSPGTGTGELFF. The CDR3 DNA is TGCGCCAGCAGCTTAAGTCCCGGGACAGGCACCGGGGAGCTGTTTTTT.

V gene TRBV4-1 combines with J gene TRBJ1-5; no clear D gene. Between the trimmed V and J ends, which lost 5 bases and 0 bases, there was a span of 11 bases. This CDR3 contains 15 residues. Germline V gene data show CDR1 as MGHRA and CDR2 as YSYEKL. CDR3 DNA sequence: TGCGCCAGCAGCTACCGGGAAAATAGCAATCAGCCCCAGCATTTT. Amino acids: CASSYRENSNQPQHF.

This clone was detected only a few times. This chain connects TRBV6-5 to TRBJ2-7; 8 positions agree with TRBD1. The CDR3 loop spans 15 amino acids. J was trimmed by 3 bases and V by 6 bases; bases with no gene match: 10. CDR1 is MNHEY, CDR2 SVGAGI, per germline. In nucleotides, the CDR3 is TGTGCCAGCAGCCTTACCGGGACAGGCCTCTACGAGCAGTACTTC. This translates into CASSLTGTGLYEQYF.

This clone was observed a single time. In DNA form, the CDR3 reads TGCGCCAGCAGCTCCCCCCAAGAGACCCAGTACTTC. It yields the protein CASSSPQETQYF. J is TRBJ2-5 and V is TRBV5-1; D call uncertain. Trimming took off 3 bases at V and 1 base at J, with 4 bases between the two ends. Germline lookup yields CDR1 SGHRS and CDR2 YFSETQ. This CDR3 spans 12 amino acids.

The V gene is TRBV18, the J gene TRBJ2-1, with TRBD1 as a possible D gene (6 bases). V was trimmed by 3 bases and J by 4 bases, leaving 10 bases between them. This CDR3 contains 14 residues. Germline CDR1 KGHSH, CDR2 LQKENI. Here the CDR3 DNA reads TGTGCCAGCTCACCCTCTCAGGGGTACAATGAGCAGTTCTTC. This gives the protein CASSPSQGYNEQFF.

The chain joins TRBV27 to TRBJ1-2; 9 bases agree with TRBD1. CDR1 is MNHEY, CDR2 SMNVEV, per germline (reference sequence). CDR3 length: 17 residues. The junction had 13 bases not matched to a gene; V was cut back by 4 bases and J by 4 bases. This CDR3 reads CASSSTGTGTLVYGYTF. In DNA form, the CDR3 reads TGTGCCAGCAGTTCTACCGGGACAGGGACGTTGGTCTATGGCTACACCTTC.

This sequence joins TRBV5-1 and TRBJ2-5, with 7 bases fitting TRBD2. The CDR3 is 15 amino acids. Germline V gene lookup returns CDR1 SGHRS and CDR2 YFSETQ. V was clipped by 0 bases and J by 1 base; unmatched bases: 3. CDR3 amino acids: CASSLVGGVQETQYF. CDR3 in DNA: TGCGCCAGCAGCTTGGTTGGGGGGGTCCAAGAGACCCAGTACTTC.

In DNA form, the CDR3 reads TGCGCCAGCAGCCCGCAGGGCCGGGGCACTGAAGCTTTCTTT. This sequence encodes CASSPQGRGTEAFF. The V call is TRBV5-1, the J call TRBJ1-1; a possible D gene is TRBD1 (5 bases). This CDR3 spans 14 amino acids. Germline lookup yields CDR1 SGHRS and CDR2 YFSETQ. V lost 4 bases and J lost 4, with 14 bases in between.

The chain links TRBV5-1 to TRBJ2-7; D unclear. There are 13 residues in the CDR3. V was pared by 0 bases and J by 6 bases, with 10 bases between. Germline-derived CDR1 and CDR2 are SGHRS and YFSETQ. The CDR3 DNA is TGCGCCAGCAGCTTGGGTGGCAGCCGCGAGCAGTACTTC. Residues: CASSLGGSREQYF.

The CDR3 is CASSLRVGGETQYF. The CDR3 region has the DNA TGTGCCAGCAGCTTACGTGTAGGGGGGGAGACCCAGTACTTC. The J gene is TRBJ2-5, the V gene TRBV7-9; D might be TRBD1 or TRBD2, each matching 6 bases. CDR3 length equals 14 residues. Trimming stripped 2 bases from V and 5 bases from J, with 12 bases between. Germline CDR1 reads SEHNR; CDR2 reads FQNEAQ (reference sequence).